One sample yielded the 5 T cell receptor beta chains listed below, sequenced in a study of blood T cell repertoires in COVID-19. Repertoires were generated with immunoSEQ multiplex PCR, while TCRdb's copy carries only in-frame clones and drops some. In the table there are approximately 200,000 clones, around nine tenths of which are singletons. Input material: peripheral blood. Receptor source: a man younger than 45 with acute or convalescent COVID-19.

The V and J genes are TRBV28 and TRBJ1-6; weak D call: TRBD1 (6 bases). The CDR3 is made up of 18 amino acids. Germline CDR1 and CDR2: MDHEN and SYDVKM. The V end lost 3 bases, the J end lost 3 bases, and 18 bases lay between the germline ends. The CDR3 loop is CASSFDSQGSYYNSPLHF. The CDR3 DNA reads as TGTGCCAGCAGTTTCGACTCTCAGGGGAGCTACTATAATTCACCCCTCCACTTT.

The gene calls are TRBV7-9 and TRBJ1-1; 7 nucleotides align to TRBD1. The CDR3 spans 14 residues. Germline V gene sequence: CDR1 SEHNR, CDR2 FQNEAQ (reference sequence). V shed 5 bases, J shed 4 bases, and the junction held 7 bases outside the gene matches. The CDR3 DNA reads as TGTGCCAGCAGCCCCCACGGACAGGCCACTGAAGCTTTCTTT. It is translated as CASSPHGQATEAFF.

The chain uses TRBV10-1 and TRBJ2-1; D might be TRBD2 (5 bases). With 2 bases removed from V and 5 bases from J, the gap between germline ends came to 19 bases. CDR1 and CDR2 (germline): WNHNN, SYGVQD (reference sequence). The CDR3 runs 17 residues. The CDR3, as DNA: TGCGCCAGCAGTGAGCTTGCTAGCTCCTCGAGCCACAATGAGCAGTTCTTC. Translated, it gives CASSELASSSSHNEQFF.

The rearrangement joins TRBV2 to TRBJ2-4; 11 bases line up with TRBD1. Trimming cost V 8 bases and J 9 bases; bases outside gene matches: 9. The CDR3 is 14 residues long. Per germline, CDR1 SNHLY and CDR2 FYNNEI. In nucleotides, the CDR3 is TGTGCCAGCGGGGATGGGACAGGGGGGAGCATTCAGTACTTC. Translating it yields CASGDGTGGSIQYF. Together with reference TRBV2 and TRBJ2-4, the CDR3 gives the full variable domain: EPEVTQTPSHQVTQMGQEVILRCVPISNHLYFYWYRQILGQKVEFLVSFYNNEISEKSEIFDDQFSVERPDGSNFTLKIRSTKLEDSAMYFCASGDGTGGSIQYFGAGTRLSVL.

The V call is TRBV5-8, the J call TRBJ1-2, with D possibly matching TRBD1 (6 bases). The CDR3 spans 13 residues. Trimming took 7 bases from V and 4 from J, leaving 14 bases between them. Per germline, CDR1 SGHTS and CDR2 YDEGEE. The CDR3 here is CASLRTDSYGYTF. The CDR3 nucleotides are TGTGCCAGCCTTCGGACAGATTCCTATGGCTACACCTTC.